This T cell receptor (beta chain) was recovered during a study of cytomegalovirus exposure and HLA in healthy donors (dated by TCRdb to about 2017). About the study as a whole: According to a later analysis, the roughly 120 validation repertoires were produced on the same platform as the 666 repertoires of the first cohort. The study aimed to test whether cataloging public T cell receptors could reveal signatures of past pathogen exposure. A separate validation cohort of over a hundred different subjects was used in addition to the 666-subject first cohort. The study combined high-throughput TCR immunosequencing, statistical association of individual TCRs with disease status, and machine learning to predict cytomegalovirus infection status.

The library was produced with the immunoSEQ multiplex PCR assay. Concerning the study's data processing: A statistical classification framework was built to diagnose cytomegalovirus status from the catalog of TCR beta chain sequences. The immuneACCESS repertoire file appears here via TCRdb, limited to in-frame rearrangements. These files lack a portion of the clones; in checked studies, under half of the deficit traces to unresolved V genes, and the cause of the others is not known. The V and J calls and clone size were taken over from that table, and D and trimming were inferred from the DNA. The sample includes approximately 160,000 clones, with approximately 91% observed a single time. Around 3.4% of the sample is taken by the ten largest. The donors were included in the validation cohort of roughly 120 subjects, a group kept apart from the approximately 700-subject first cohort. Study-wide findings and limitations: A later analysis found that TCRs clustered in the first cohort also tended to co-occur in the approximately 120 validation repertoires, with 94% of cluster scores above 0. Most TCR sequences were observed very rarely across donors, whereas some public TCRs were present in many individuals. In the study, around 150 TCR beta chains were listed as associated with cytomegalovirus. Cytomegalovirus status was reported to be diagnosed by the classifier with high specificity and sensitivity in both the original and validation cohorts. According to the authors, the approach could potentially be generalized to other disease states and immunological phenotypes. All 120 or so repertoires were used to score co-occurrence in the validation cohort in a later analysis, because that analysis had no HLA typing for the cohort. In vitro tests confirmed that a few of the cytomegalovirus-associated TCR beta chains recognize cytomegalovirus antigens.

The CDR3 contains 15 residues, cysteine and phenylalanine counted. Only CDR3 DNA remains: 45 bases, in frame from the first base. Via the germline V gene, CDR1 is SGHRS and CDR2 YFSETQ. The trim is 0 bases for V and 7 bases for J, with a gap of 13 bases between the germline ends. Of note for this clone: This receptor's antigen is unknown. Within one base of it there is no much larger clone, and no base qualities were kept.

The TCR sequence derives from a woman between 18 and 29 years old in good health and CMV-seropositive. The sequenced sample was PBMCs. Recombination joined TRBV5-1 with TRBJ1-4, and perhaps TRBD1 as D gene, on 5 matching bases. The base sequence is TGCGCCAGCAGCTTGGTAGGAGGGGAGGGTGAAAAACTGTTTTTT. It translates to CASSLVGGEGEKLFF.